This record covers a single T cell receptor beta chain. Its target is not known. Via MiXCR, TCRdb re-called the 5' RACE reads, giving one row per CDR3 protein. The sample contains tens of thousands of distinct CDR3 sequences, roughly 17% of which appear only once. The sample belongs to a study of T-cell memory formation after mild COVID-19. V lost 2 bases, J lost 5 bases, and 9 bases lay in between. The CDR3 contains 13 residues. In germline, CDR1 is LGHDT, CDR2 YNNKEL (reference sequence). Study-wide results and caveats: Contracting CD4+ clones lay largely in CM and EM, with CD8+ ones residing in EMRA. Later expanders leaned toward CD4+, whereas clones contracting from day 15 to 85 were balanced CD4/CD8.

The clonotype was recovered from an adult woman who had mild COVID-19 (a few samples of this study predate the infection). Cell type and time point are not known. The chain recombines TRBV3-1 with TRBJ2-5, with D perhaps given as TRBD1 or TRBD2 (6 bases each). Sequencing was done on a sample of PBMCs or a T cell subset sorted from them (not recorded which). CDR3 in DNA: TGTGCCAGCAGCCAACCGGGGGCGGAGACCCAGTACTTC. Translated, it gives CASSQPGAETQYF.